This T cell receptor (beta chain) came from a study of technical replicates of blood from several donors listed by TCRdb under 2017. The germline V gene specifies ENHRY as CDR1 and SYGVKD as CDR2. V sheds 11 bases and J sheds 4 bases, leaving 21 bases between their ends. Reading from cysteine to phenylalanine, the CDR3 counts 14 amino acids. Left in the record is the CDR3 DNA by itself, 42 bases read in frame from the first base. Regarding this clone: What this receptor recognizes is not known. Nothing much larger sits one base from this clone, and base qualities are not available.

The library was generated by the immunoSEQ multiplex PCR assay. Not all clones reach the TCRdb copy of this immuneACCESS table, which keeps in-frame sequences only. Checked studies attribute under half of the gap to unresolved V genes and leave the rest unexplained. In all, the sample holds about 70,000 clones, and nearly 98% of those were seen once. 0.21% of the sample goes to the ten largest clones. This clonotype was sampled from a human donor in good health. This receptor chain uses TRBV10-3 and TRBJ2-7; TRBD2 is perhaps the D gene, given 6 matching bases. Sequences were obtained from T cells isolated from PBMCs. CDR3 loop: CAARATSENYEQYF. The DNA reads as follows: TGTGCCGCCCGCGCGACTAGTGAGAATTACGAGCAGTACTTC.